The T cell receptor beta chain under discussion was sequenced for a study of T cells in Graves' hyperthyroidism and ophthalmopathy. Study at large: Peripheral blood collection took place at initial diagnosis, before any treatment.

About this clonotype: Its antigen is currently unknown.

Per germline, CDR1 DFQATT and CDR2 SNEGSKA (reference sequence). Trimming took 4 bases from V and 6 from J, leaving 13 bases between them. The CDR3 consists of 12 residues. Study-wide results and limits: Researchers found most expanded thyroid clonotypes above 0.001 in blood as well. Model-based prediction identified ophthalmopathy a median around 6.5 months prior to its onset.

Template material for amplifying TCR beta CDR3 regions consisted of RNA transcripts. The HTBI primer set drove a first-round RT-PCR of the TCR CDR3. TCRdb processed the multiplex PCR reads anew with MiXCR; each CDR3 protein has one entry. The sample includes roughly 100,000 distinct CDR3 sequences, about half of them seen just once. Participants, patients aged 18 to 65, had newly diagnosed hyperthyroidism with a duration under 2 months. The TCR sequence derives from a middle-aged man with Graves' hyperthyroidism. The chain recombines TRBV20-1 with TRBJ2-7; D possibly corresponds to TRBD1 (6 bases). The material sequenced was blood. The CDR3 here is CSAMRQESEQYF. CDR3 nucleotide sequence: TGCAGTGCTATGAGACAGGAGAGCGAGCAGTACTTC.